Each of the 12 T cell receptor beta chains below was sequenced from the same sample in a study of CD8 T cells in Susac syndrome. Random hexamers primed reverse transcription of 0.5 to 1 ug RNA. MiXCR was run by TCRdb on the immunoSEQ multiplex PCR reads, yielding one entry per CDR3 protein. The sample has more than 85,000 distinct CDR3 sequences, about 96% seen once. Source material: CD4+ T cells from PBMCs. Receptors originate from a human donor in good health.

This clonotype was seen once. The CDR3 nucleotides are TGCGCCAGCAGCCAAGATGGACCTAGCGGGAGGAGAATGGAGCAGTACTTC. It translates to CASSQDGPSGRRMEQYF. This chain connects TRBV4-3 to TRBJ2-7; 11 bases map to TRBD2. V shed 0 bases and J 7 bases; nucleotides not matched to a gene: 11. CDR3 length: 17 residues. The V gene's germline CDR1 is LGHNA and CDR2 YSLEER.

The rearrangement joins TRBV7-2 to TRBJ2-1; D is perhaps TRBD2 (6 bases). V lost 1 base and J lost 6, with 10 bases in between. This CDR3 contains 14 residues. Germline V CDR1 and CDR2: SGHTA, FQGNSA. Written as DNA, the CDR3 is TGTGCCAGCAGCTTAGTGGGGGGTCCCAATGAGCAGTTCTTC. Translated: CASSLVGGPNEQFF.

The rearrangement uses TRBV4-2 and TRBJ2-3; D remains unclear. Trimming shortened V by 0 bases and J by 2 bases, and 6 bases separated the two germline ends. The CDR3 length is 14 residues. Germline CDR1 and CDR2: LGHNA and YNFKEQ. DNA of the CDR3: TGTGCCAGCAGCCAAGAAACCCTCACAGATACGCAGTATTTT. Amino acid sequence: CASSQETLTDTQYF.

The chain is built from TRBV29-1 and TRBJ2-7, with no clear D. Germline V lookup: CDR1 SQVTM, CDR2 ANQGSEA. Trimming cost V 3 bases and J 2 bases, with 8 bases left between them. CDR3 length equals 12 residues. In DNA, the CDR3 is TGCAGCGTTGACCTGGGAACCTACGAGCAGTACTTC. Translated: CSVDLGTYEQYF.

The genes are TRBV24-1 and TRBJ2-7; TRBD1 aligns across 8 bases. The CDR3 is 16 amino acids. CDR1 and CDR2 (germline): KGHDR, SFDVKD. Trimming at V came to 5 bases and at J to 5 bases, leaving 13 bases not matched to a gene. CDR3 region: CATSVIGRQGAHEQYF. The CDR3 bases are TGTGCCACCAGTGTCATTGGGCGGCAGGGGGCCCACGAGCAGTACTTC.

J is TRBJ2-4 and V is TRBV15, with D tentatively TRBD2 (6 bases). Per the germline V gene, CDR1 is LNHNV and CDR2 is YYDKDF (reference sequence). The V end was cut by 1 base, the J end by 1 base, with 8 bases between. The CDR3 is 15 residues long. The CDR3 DNA follows: TGTGCCACCAGCAGAGCTCGGGGGGCCAAAAACATTCAGTACTTC. Translating gives CATSRARGAKNIQYF.

The chain combines TRBV3-1 with TRBJ1-1, with TRBD1 matching over 8 bases. The junction had 11 bases not matched to a gene; V was cut back by 0 bases and J by 5 bases. Per germline, CDR1 LGHDT and CDR2 YNNKEL (reference sequence). The CDR3 extends over 17 amino acids. The CDR3 loop reads CASSQDGGAGGRTEAFF. The CDR3, as DNA: TGTGCCAGCAGCCAAGATGGCGGGGCAGGGGGCAGAACTGAAGCTTTCTTT.

J is TRBJ1-1 and V is TRBV28; no firm D call. CDR3 length equals 12 residues. Trimming took off 7 bases at V and 3 bases at J, with 9 bases between the two ends. CDR1 and CDR2 (germline): MDHEN, SYDVKM. DNA for the CDR3: TGTGCCAGCAAGTTAAGATACACTGAAGCTTTCTTT. Residues: CASKLRYTEAFF. Together with reference TRBV28 and TRBJ1-1, the CDR3 gives the full variable domain: DVKVTQSSRYLVKRTGEKVFLECVQDMDHENMFWYRQDPGLGLRLIYFSYDVKMKEKGDIPEGYSVSREKKERFSLILESASTNQTSMYLCASKLRYTEAFFGQGTRLTVV.

V usage is TRBV20-1 and J usage is TRBJ1-2; no reliable D call. Trimming took off 0 bases at V and 0 bases at J, with 17 bases between the two ends. The CDR3 contains 17 residues. In germline, CDR1 is DFQATT, CDR2 SNEGSKA (reference sequence). DNA of the CDR3: TGCAGTGCTAGAGATTCGGTGGCAACTCCAGCTAACTATGGCTACACCTTC. Its protein product is CSARDSVATPANYGYTF.

The chain carries TRBV15 and TRBJ2-1; 8 bases line up with TRBD2. This CDR3 region has 16 residues. The V gene end was trimmed by 5 bases and the J gene end by 3 bases; junction bases not matched to a gene: 9. Germline V gives CDR1 LNHNV, CDR2 YYDKDF (reference sequence). The CDR3 loop reads CATSRQRTSSYNEQFF. The CDR3 coding sequence is TGTGCCACCAGCCGCCAGCGGACTAGCAGCTACAATGAGCAGTTCTTC.

The rearrangement links TRBV29-1 to TRBJ2-3, with TRBD2 matching 7 bases. V lost 6 bases to trimming and J lost 0 bases; unmatched junction nucleotides: 9. Germline CDR1 SQVTM, CDR2 ANQGSEA. This CDR3 has 15 residues. Here the CDR3 reads CSVSRASGSTDTQYF. The DNA for the CDR3 is TGCAGCGTCTCACGGGCTAGCGGTAGCACAGATACGCAGTATTTT.

The CDR3 protein is CSVAPQGRSETQYF. The CDR3 nucleotides read TGCAGCGTTGCCCCGCAGGGGAGGAGTGAGACCCAGTACTTC. The chain couples TRBV29-1 to TRBJ2-5, with D perhaps TRBD1 or TRBD2 (6 bases each). Looked up from germline, CDR1 is SQVTM and CDR2 is ANQGSEA. Trimming took off 4 bases at V and 5 bases at J, with 17 bases between the two ends. The CDR3 is 14 residues long.